This TCR beta chain was captured by sequencing in a study of T cell repertoires in cytomegalovirus infection. Study in general: Public TCR beta signatures provided an indication of both CMV infection and a matching HLA type.

The length of the CDR3 is 11 residues. Germline V gene data show CDR1 as SGHTA and CDR2 as FQGNSA. A word on this clonotype: Its antigen is unidentified. One junction end disagrees with the germline gene, perhaps due to a read error.

MiXCR, run by TCRdb on the reads, gives a single entry per CDR3 protein. The sample has some 100,000 distinct CDR3 sequences; about a quarter are singletons. Study results and caveats: HLA-C-restricted CMV clonotypes gave the most frequent clonotype in two of eight donors. Summed public TCR beta family frequency identified CMV carriers bearing the relevant HLA.

Source material: CD8+ T cells from PBMCs. The clonotype was recovered from a human donor in good health (CMV status not recorded). Some clones in this sample may be carry-over from other donors' samples. The chain carries TRBV7-2 and TRBJ1-1, with no clear D. In DNA, the CDR3 is TGTGTCAGCAGCTTATTTTTCAAAGCTTTCTTT. This gives the protein CVSSLFFKAFF.